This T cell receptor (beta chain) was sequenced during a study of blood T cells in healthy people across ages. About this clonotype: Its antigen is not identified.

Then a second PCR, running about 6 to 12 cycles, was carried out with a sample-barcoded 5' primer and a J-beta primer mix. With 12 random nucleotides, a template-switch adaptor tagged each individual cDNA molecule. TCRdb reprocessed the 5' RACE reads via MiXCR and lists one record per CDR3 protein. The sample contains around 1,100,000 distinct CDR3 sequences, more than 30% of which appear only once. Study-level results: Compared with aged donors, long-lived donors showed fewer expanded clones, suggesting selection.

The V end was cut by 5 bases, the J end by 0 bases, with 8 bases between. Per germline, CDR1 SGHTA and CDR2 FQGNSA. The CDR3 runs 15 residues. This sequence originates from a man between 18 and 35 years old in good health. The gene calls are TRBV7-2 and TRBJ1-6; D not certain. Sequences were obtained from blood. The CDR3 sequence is CASSPSGSYNSPLHF. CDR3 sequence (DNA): TGTGCCAGCAGCCCCTCGGGCTCCTATAATTCACCCCTCCACTTT.